Ten or more counts support the clone carrying this TCR beta chain. Its antigen is currently unknown. This entry belongs to a study of identical twins. Findings and limits, study-wide: Out-of-frame alpha sequences shared between twins exhibited an excess of low generation probability.

TCRdb re-analysed the 5' RACE reads in MiXCR, keeping a single row per CDR3 protein. The table has nearly 650,000 distinct CDR3 sequences, around 7.5% seen once; the top ten hold 1.5% to 2%. The sample was also reused in another study, on yellow fever vaccine responses in identical twins.

The receptor comes from a woman younger than 30 in good health. The sequencing sample was made of PBMCs.

CDR3 residues: CASSEGEHLSYEQYF. The CDR3 nucleotides read TGCGCCAGCAGCGAAGGGGAGCACCTCTCCTACGAGCAGTACTTC. The V and J genes are TRBV5-1 and TRBJ2-7, with D possibly called TRBD1 or TRBD2 (5 bases each). The CDR3 loop spans 15 amino acids. With 4 bases removed from V and 0 bases from J, the gap between germline ends came to 14 bases. Germline CDR1 reads SGHRS; CDR2 reads YFSETQ.